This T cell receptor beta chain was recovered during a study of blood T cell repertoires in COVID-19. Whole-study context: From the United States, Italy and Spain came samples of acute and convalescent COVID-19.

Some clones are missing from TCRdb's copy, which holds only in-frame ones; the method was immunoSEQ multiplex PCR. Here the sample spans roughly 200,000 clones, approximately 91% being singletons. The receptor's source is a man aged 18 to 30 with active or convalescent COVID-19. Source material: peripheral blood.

This CDR3 reads CATSRDATGPQHF. The CDR3 nucleotides read TGTGCCACCAGCAGAGATGCCACCGGGCCCCAGCATTTT. The V gene is TRBV15, the J gene TRBJ1-5; unclear D gene. Per the germline V gene, CDR1 is LNHNV and CDR2 is YYDKDF (reference sequence). This CDR3 is built from 13 residues. Deletions cut 0 bases from V and 9 bases from J, with 9 bases between.